This passage covers 6 T cell receptor beta chains from one sample sequenced in a study of blood T cell repertoires in COVID-19. Libraries were prepared by immunoSEQ multiplex PCR; TCRdb keeps only in-frame clonotypes and omits some of them. Of more than 200,000 clones listed, less than 85% are singletons. The sample was PBMCs or T cells enriched from blood (not recorded which). The origin of the receptors is a man aged 55 to 70 who had recovered from COVID-19.

J is TRBJ1-5 and V is TRBV21-1; the D call TRBD1 from the table was never checked on the DNA. TRBV21-1 is reported as a pseudogene. The CDR3 loop spans 17 amino acids. The CDR3 DNA follows: TGTGCCAGCAGCCCAATGGGACAGGGTATGAGCAATCAGCCCCAGCATTTT. It is translated as CASSPMGQGMSNQPQHF.

The chain recombines TRBV5-1 with TRBJ2-1; 8 positions agree with TRBD2. There are 16 residues in the CDR3. CDR1 SGHRS and CDR2 YFSETQ come from the germline V gene. V lost 0 bases, J lost 8 bases, and 10 bases stayed unmatched. CDR3 protein: CASSLASSGGVHEQFF. The DNA for the CDR3 is TGCGCCAGCAGCTTGGCCTCGAGCGGGGGAGTACATGAGCAGTTCTTC. The complete variable domain, with remaining parts taken from reference TRBV5-1 and TRBJ2-1, reads KAGVTQTPRYLIKTRGQQVTLSCSPISGHRSVSWYQQTPGQGLQFLFEYFSETQRNKGNFPGRFSGRQFSNSRSEMNVSTLELGDSALYLCASSLASSGGVHEQFFGPGTRLTVL.

The J gene is TRBJ1-2, the V gene TRBV18; 9 nucleotides align to TRBD1. The length of the CDR3 is 15 residues. The germline gives CDR1 KGHSH, CDR2 LQKENI. V was pared by 3 bases and J by 4 bases, with 6 bases of the junction left unmatched. CDR3: CASSPRDREVYGYTF. CDR3 DNA: TGTGCCAGCTCACCCCGGGACAGGGAGGTCTATGGCTACACCTTC.

The rearrangement joins TRBV6-1 to TRBJ2-2; TRBD1 agrees at 8 bases. The ends lost 4 bases at V and 0 bases at J; junction bases unmatched: 4. Germline CDR1 reads MNHNS; CDR2 reads SASEGT. The CDR3 has 16 amino acids. The CDR3 loop reads CASSGDRRPNTGELFF. The CDR3 DNA sequence: TGTGCCAGCAGTGGGGACAGGCGTCCGAACACCGGGGAGCTGTTTTTT.

The rearrangement uses TRBV10-3 and TRBJ1-6; no definite D call. V shed 0 bases and J shed 2 bases, with 11 bases lying between them. The germline V gene has CDR1 ENHRY and CDR2 SYGVKD. The CDR3 is 17 residues long. The CDR3 here is CAISESSGRTYNSPLHF. For the CDR3, the DNA is TGTGCCATCAGTGAGTCGAGCGGGCGGACCTATAATTCACCCCTCCACTTT.

The chain combines TRBV6-5 with TRBJ1-2; TRBD1 is a possible D gene (5 bases). V shed 6 bases and J shed 6 bases, with 14 bases lying between them. Germline CDR1 reads MNHEY; CDR2 reads SVGAGI. The CDR3 extends over 13 amino acids. Written as DNA, the CDR3 is TGTGCCAGCAGGCGACAGATGGGTGATGGCTACACCTTC. This gives the protein CASRRQMGDGYTF.